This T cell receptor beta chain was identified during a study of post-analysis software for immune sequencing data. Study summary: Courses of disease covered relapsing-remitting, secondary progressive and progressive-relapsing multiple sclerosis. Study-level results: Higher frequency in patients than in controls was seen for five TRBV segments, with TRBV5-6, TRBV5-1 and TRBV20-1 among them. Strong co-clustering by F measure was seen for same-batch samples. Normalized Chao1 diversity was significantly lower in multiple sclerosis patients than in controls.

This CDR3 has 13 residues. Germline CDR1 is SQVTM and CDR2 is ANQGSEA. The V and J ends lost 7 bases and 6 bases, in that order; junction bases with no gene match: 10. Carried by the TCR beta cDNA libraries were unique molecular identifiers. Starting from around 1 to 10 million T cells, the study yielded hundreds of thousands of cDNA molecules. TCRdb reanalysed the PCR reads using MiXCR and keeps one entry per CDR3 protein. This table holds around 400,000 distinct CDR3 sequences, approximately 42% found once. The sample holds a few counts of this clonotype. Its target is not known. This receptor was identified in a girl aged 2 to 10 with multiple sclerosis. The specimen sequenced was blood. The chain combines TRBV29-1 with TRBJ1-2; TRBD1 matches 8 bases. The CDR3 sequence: CSGVGQGINGYTF. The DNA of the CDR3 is TGCAGCGGTGTTGGACAGGGAATCAATGGCTACACCTTC.